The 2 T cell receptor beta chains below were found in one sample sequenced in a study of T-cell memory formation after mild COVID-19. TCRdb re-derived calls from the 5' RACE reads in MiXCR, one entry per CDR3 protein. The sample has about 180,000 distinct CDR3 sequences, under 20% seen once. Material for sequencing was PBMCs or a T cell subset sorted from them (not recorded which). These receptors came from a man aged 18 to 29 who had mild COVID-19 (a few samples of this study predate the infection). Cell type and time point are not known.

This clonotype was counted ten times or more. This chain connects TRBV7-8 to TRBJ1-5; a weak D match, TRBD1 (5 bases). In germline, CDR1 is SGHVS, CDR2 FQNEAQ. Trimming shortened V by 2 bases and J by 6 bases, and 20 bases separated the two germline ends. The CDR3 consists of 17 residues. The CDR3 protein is CASSLIHQGRRFQPQHF. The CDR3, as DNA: TGTGCCAGCAGCTTAATTCACCAGGGTAGACGTTTTCAGCCCCAGCATTTT. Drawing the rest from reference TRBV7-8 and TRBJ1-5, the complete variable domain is GAGVSQSPRYKVAKRGQDVALRCDPISGHVSLFWYQQALGQGPEFLTYFQNEAQLDKSGLPSDRFFAERPEGSVSTLKIQRTQQEDSAVYLCASSLIHQGRRFQPQHFGDGTRLSIL.

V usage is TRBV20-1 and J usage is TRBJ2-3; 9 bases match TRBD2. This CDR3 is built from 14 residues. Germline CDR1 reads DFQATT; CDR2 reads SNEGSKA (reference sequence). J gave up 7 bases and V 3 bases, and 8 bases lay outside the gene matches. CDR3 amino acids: CSASGGAGGYTQYF. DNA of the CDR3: TGCAGTGCTAGTGGAGGAGCGGGGGGCTATACGCAGTATTTT.